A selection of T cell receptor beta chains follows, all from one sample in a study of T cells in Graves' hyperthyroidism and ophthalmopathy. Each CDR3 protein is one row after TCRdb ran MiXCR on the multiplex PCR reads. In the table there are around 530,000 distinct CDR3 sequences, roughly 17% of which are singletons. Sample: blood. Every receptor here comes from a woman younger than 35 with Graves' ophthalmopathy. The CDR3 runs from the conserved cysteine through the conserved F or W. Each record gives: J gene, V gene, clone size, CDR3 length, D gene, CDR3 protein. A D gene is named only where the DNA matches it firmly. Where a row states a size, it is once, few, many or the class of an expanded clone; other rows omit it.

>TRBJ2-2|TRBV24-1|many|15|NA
CATSDRRQYTGELFF
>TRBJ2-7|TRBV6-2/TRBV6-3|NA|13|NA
CASGRGLSYEQYF
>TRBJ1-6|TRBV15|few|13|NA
CATSRDRGSPLHF
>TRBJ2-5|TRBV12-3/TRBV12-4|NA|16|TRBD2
CASSLGLAGVEETQYF
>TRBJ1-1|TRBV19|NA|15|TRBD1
CASSATTGDHTEAFF
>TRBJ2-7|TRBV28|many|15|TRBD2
CASSSGTSGSHEQYF
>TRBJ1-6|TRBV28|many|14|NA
CASIPNSYNSPLHF
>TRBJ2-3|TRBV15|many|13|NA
CATSRATRDTQYF
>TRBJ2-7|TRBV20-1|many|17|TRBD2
CSASQEGLAGNTYEQYF
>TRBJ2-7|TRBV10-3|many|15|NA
CAISDVEAGVYEQYF
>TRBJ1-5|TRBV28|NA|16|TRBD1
CASRPGGWYSNQPQHF
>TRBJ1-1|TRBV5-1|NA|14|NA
CASSDPAMNTEAFF
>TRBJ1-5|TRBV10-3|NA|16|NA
CAISESLGQINQPQHF
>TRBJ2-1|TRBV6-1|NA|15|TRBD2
CASTGLAGGRAEQFF
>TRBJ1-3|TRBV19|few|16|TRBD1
CASRKRTGEDGNTIYF
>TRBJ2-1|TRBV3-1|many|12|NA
CASSYTFGEQFF
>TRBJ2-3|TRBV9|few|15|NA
CASSYSPIYTDTQYF
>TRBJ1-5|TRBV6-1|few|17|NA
CASSEEPGYRGSQPQHF
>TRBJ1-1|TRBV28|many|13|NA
CASSLSGPTEAFF
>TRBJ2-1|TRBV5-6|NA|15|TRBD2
CASSLGAGEWNEQFF
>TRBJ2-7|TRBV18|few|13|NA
CATNQGNSYEQYF
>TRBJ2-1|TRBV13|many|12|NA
CASSFGPDEQFF